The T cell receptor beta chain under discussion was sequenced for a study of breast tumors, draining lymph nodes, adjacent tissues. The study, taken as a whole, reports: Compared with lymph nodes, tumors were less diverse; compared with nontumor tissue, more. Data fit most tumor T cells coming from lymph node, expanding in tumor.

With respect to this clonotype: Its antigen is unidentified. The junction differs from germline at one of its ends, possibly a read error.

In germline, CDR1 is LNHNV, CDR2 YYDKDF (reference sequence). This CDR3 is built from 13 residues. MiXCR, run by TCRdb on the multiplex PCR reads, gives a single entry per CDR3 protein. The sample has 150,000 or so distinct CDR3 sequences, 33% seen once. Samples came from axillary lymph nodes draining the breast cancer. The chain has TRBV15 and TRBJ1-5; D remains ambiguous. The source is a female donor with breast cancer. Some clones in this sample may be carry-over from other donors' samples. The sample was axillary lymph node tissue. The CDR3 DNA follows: TGTGCCACCGGCAGAGGGATGGATCAGCCCCAGCATTTT. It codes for CATGRGMDQPQHF.